These 9 T cell receptor beta chains were all obtained from the same sample, sequenced in a study of molecular identifiers for immune sequencing clone quantification. TCRdb analysed the PCR reads with MiXCR anew, one entry per CDR3 protein. The sample includes about 510,000 distinct CDR3 sequences, roughly 23% of them seen just once. The sequencing sample was made of naive CD8+ T cells from blood, with Jurkat cell RNA spiked in. Stated subset: FACS-sorted CD8+CD4-CCR7+CD45RA+ naive T cells. The receptors were sampled from a human donor in good health. Some libraries in this study had Jurkat cell RNA spiked in.

This clonotype was seen more than once but under ten times. The rearrangement joins TRBV7-3 to TRBJ2-1; 9 bases are a match to TRBD2. Trimming cost V 5 bases and J 4 bases; bases outside gene matches: 6. CDR3 length: 15 residues. The V gene's germline CDR1 is SGHTA and CDR2 FQGTGA. The CDR3 reads CASSHGTSFYNEQFF. CDR3 sequence (DNA): TGTGCCAGCAGCCACGGGACTAGCTTTTACAATGAGCAGTTCTTC.

The chain recombines TRBV16 with TRBJ1-5; 8 nucleotides line up with TRBD1. Germline V gene sequence: CDR1 KGHSY, CDR2 FQNENV. The CDR3 totals 14 residues. J lost 6 bases, V lost 7 bases, and 8 bases had no gene match. The CDR3 nucleotides read TGTGCCAGCAAATACCCAGGGGGCGGTCAGCCCCAGCATTTT. Encoded protein: CASKYPGGGQPQHF.

In regard to this clonotype: Germline and junction disagree at one end, which may indicate a read error. The chain employs TRBV25-1 and TRBJ2-7; D may be TRBD1 or TRBD2 (5 bases each). The germline V gene has CDR1 MGHDK and CDR2 SYGVNS. CDR3 size: 15 residues. The CDR3 here is CASSEGVRGAGEQCF. Written as DNA, the CDR3 is TGTGCCAGCAGTGAAGGGGTAAGAGGGGCAGGCGAGCAGTGCTTC.

The table lists this clonotype with many counts. The V call is TRBV29-1, the J call TRBJ2-3; D possibly corresponds to TRBD1 (5 bases). V dropped 7 bases and J dropped 2 bases, with 16 bases sitting between them. CDR3 length: 14 residues. Germline CDR1 SQVTM, CDR2 ANQGSEA. The CDR3 loop reads CSGDKQGFTDTQYF. In DNA form, the CDR3 reads TGCAGCGGGGATAAGCAGGGCTTCACAGATACGCAGTATTTT.

This clonotype was picked up many times. As DNA, the CDR3 is TGCGCCAGCAGCCAAGGTCCTAGCGGGAGTACCGAGCAGTACTTC. It yields the protein CASSQGPSGSTEQYF. The V call is TRBV4-1, the J call TRBJ2-7, with TRBD2 matching over 10 bases. The CDR3 consists of 15 residues. J lost 6 bases, V lost 1 base, and 6 bases had no gene match. Germline V gene lookup returns CDR1 MGHRA and CDR2 YSYEKL.

Turning to this clonotype: A much bigger clone sits one base away, suggesting this may be a read error. This chain uses TRBV2 with TRBJ1-2; no firm D call. In germline, CDR1 is SNHLY, CDR2 FYNNEI. The CDR3 covers 16 residues. The CDR3 spells CASSDSFSRRIYGYAF. The CDR3 nucleotides read TGTGCCAGCAGTGATTCGTTTTCTAGAAGGATTTATGGCTACGCCTTC.

The chain couples TRBV10-1 to TRBJ2-3; 7 bases fit TRBD1. CDR1 and CDR2 from the germline V gene are WNHNN and SYGVQD (reference sequence). V lost 3 bases, J lost 8 bases, and 8 bases stayed unmatched. There are 14 residues in the CDR3. In DNA form, the CDR3 reads TGCGCCAGCAGTGATGCCAGGGGGTTAGGTACGCAGTATTTT. It specifies CASSDARGLGTQYF.

This clonotype was detected ten times or more. V is TRBV5-1 and J is TRBJ2-4; TRBD1 agrees at 9 bases. CDR3 length: 15 amino acids. Germline loops: CDR1 SGHRS, CDR2 YFSETQ. V lost 4 bases to trimming and J lost 5 bases; unmatched junction nucleotides: 7. CDR3 bases: TGCGCCAGCAGCCACCCGGGACAGGGTCAAAACATTCAGTACTTC. It specifies CASSHPGQGQNIQYF.

This rearrangement joins TRBV30 to TRBJ2-7; D may be TRBD1 or TRBD2 (5 bases each). With 3 bases removed from V and 3 bases from J, the gap between germline ends came to 12 bases. The CDR3 spans 13 residues. Per the germline V gene, CDR1 is GTSNPN and CDR2 is SVGIG (reference sequence). The CDR3 loop is CAWSPGAYYEQYF. DNA for the CDR3: TGTGCCTGGAGCCCCGGGGCCTACTACGAGCAGTACTTC.